This record covers a single TCR beta chain. Assay: immunoSEQ multiplex PCR; the TCRdb copy retains only in-frame clones and omits some. Here the sample spans around 1,200 clones, roughly 32% being singletons. This CDR3 spans 15 amino acids. CDR1 SNHLY and CDR2 FYNNEI come from the germline V gene. Trimming took off 6 bases at V and 4 bases at J, with 18 bases between the two ends. This sample was taken from a study of tumour-infiltrating T cells in Burkitt lymphoma. Study background: This cohort included all epidemiological subtypes of Burkitt lymphoma. Overall and progression-free survival were predicted by productive clonality.

Sequencing input: tumor tissue. The TCR was taken from a human donor with Burkitt lymphoma. The V call is TRBV2, the J call TRBJ1-2; TRBD1 is a possible D gene (6 bases). The CDR3 sequence is CASSEFRDTSYGYTF. The CDR3 DNA is TGTGCCAGCAGCGAATTCCGGGACACTTCCTATGGCTACACCTTC.